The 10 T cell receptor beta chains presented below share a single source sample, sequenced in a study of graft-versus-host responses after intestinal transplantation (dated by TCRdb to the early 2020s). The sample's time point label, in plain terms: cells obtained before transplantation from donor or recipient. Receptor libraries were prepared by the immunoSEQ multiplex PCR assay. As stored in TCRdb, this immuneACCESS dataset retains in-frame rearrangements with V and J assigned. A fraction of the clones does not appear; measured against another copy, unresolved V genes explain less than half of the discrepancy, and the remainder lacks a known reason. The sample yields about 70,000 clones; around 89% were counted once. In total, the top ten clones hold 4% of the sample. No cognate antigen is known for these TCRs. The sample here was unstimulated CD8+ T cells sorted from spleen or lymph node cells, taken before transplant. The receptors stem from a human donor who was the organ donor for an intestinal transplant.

The CDR3 DNA follows: TGTGCCAGCAGCCTCGCGTACAGAAGCTCCTATAATTCACCCCTCCACTTT. Protein: CASSLAYRSSYNSPLHF. This chain links TRBV7-8 with TRBJ1-6; D call uncertain. CDR3 size: 17 residues. V was trimmed by 5 bases and J by 0 bases, leaving 14 bases between them. CDR1 SGHVS and CDR2 FQNEAQ come from the germline V gene.

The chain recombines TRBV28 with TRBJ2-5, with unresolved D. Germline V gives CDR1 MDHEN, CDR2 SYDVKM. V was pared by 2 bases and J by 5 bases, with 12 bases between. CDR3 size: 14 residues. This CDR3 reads CASSLERTGETQYF. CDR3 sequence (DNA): TGTGCCAGCAGTTTAGAGCGAACTGGGGAGACCCAGTACTTC.

The CDR3 here is CASRGGGAGVPGYTF. The CDR3 DNA reads TGCGCCAGCAGGGGTGGAGGGGCGGGAGTTCCTGGCTACACCTTC. This chain joins TRBV10-1 and TRBJ1-2, with a tentative D call TRBD1 (5 bases). The germline gives CDR1 WNHNN, CDR2 SYGVQD (reference sequence). CDR3 length equals 15 residues. V was clipped by 6 bases and J by 7 bases, with 21 bases between them.

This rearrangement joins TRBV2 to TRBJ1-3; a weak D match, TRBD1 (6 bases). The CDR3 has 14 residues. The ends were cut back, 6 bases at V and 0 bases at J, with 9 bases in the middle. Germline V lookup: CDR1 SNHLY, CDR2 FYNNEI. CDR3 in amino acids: CASRQGISGNTIYF. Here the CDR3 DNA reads TGTGCCAGCAGACAGGGCATCTCTGGAAACACCATATATTTT.

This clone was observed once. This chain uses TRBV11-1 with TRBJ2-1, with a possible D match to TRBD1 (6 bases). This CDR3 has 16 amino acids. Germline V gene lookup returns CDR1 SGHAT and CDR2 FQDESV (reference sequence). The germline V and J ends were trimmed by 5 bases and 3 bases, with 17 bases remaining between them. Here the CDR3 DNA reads TGTGCCAGCAGCGGCGGTCGGACAGCCCACTACAATGAGCAGTTCTTC. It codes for CASSGGRTAHYNEQFF.

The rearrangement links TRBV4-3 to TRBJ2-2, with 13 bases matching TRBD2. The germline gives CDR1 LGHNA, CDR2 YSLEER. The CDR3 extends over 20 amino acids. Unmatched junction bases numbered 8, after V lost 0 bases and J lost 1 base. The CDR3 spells CASSQEPPGLAGMNTGELFF. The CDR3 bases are TGCGCCAGCAGCCAAGAGCCGCCGGGACTAGCGGGGATGAACACCGGGGAGCTGTTTTTT.

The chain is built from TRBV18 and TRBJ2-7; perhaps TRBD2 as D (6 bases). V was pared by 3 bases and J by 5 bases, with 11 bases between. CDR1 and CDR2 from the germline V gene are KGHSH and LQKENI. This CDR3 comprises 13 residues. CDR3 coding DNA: TGTGCCAGCTCACCTGCGGCGGGGAACGAGCAGTACGTC. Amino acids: CASSPAAGNEQYV.

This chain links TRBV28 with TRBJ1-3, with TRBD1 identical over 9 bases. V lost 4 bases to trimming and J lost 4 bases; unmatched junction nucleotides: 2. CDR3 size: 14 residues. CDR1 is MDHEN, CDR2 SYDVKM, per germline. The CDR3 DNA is TGTGCCAGCAGTTCCGGGACAGGGGGAAACACCATATATTTT. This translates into CASSSGTGGNTIYF.

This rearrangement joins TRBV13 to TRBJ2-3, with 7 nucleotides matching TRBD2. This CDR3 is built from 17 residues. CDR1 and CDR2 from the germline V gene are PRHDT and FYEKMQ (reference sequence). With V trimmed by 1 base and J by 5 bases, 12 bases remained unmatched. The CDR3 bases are TGTGCCAGCAGCTTAGAGTTAGCGGGCCCGGAGGGAGATACGCAGTATTTT. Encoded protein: CASSLELAGPEGDTQYF.

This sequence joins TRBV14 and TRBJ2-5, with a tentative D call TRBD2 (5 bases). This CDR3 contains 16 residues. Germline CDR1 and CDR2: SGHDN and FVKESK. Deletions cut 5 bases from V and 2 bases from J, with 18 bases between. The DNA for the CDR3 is TGTGCCAGCAGCAATTTACTAGGCGGTCGACAAGAGACCCAGTACTTC. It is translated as CASSNLLGGRQETQYF.